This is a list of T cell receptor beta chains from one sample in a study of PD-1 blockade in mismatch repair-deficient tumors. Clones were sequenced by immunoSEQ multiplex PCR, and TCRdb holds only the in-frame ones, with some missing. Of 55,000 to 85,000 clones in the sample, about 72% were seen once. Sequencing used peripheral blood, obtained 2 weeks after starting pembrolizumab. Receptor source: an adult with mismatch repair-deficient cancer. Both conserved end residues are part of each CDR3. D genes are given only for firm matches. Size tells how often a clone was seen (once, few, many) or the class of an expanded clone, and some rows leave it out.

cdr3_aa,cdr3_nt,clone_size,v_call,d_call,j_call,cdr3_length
CASSHSPTGGGAQPQHF,TGTGCCAGCAGCCATTCCCCCACAGGAGGGGGCGCGCAGCCCCAGCATTTT,.,TRBV28,TRBD1,TRBJ1-5,17
CAWSAGGGDAQHF,TGTGCCTGGAGTGCGGGCGGAGGGGATGCCCAGCATTTT,once,TRBV30,.,TRBJ1-5,13
CASSFRAEGEQYF,TGTGCCAGCAGCTTCCGTGCAGAAGGCGAGCAGTACTTC,.,TRBV7-2,.,TRBJ2-7,13
CASNLQGTTRYGYTF,TGTGCCAGCAACTTACAGGGCACAACCCGTTATGGCTACACCTTC,once,TRBV6-1,.,TRBJ1-2,15
CASTRGGSGRNNEQYF,TGTGCCAGTACCCGAGGCGGTAGCGGGAGGAATAACGAGCAGTACTTC,few,TRBV19,TRBD2,TRBJ2-7,16
CASSLGLASNEQFF,TGTGCCAGCAGCTTAGGACTAGCGTCTAATGAGCAGTTCTTC,.,TRBV7-2,TRBD2,TRBJ2-1,14
CASSQDLLTGELFF,TGCGCCAGCAGCCAAGATCTACTGACCGGGGAGCTGTTTTTT,few,TRBV4-3,.,TRBJ2-2,14
CSVAPGLAGETQYF,TGCAGCGTCGCTCCGGGACTAGCAGGAGAGACCCAGTACTTC,.,TRBV29-1,TRBD2,TRBJ2-5,14
CAWGTGTYYEQYF,TGTGCCTGGGGGACCGGGACCTACTACGAGCAGTACTTC,once,TRBV30,.,TRBJ2-7,13
CASSIGGYLVYEQFF,TGTGCCAGTAGTATAGGAGGTTATTTGGTATATGAGCAGTTCTTC,.,TRBV19,.,TRBJ2-1,15
CASSPPGLGREQYF,TGTGCCAGCTCACCCCCGGGACTAGGTCGCGAGCAGTACTTC,.,TRBV18,TRBD2,TRBJ2-7,14